Presented here are 13 T cell receptor beta chains from one specimen sequenced in a study of T-cell memory formation after mild COVID-19. TCRdb passed the 5' RACE reads through MiXCR, listing each CDR3 protein once. The table has some 270,000 distinct CDR3 sequences, roughly 15% seen once. Sequencing was performed on PBMCs or a T cell subset sorted from them (not recorded which). Receptors were obtained from an adult woman who had mild COVID-19 (a few samples of this study predate the infection). Cell type and time point are not known.

The chain uses TRBV27 and TRBJ2-1, with TRBD2 matching 8 bases. The germline V gene has CDR1 MNHEY and CDR2 SMNVEV (reference sequence). V dropped 7 bases and J dropped 15; count of bases not matched to a gene: 11. The CDR3 extends over 12 amino acids. The CDR3 bases are TGTGCCAGCATAGGATGGAGCGGGGGTGGGTTCTTC. It translates to CASIGWSGGGFF.

This clonotype was seen more than once but under ten times. This rearrangement joins TRBV7-8 to TRBJ1-2; 12 bases line up with TRBD1. The V gene end was trimmed by 1 base and the J gene end by 8 bases; junction bases not matched to a gene: 8. From germline, CDR1 is SGHVS and CDR2 FQNEAQ. This CDR3 comprises 16 residues. The CDR3 loop reads CASSLGLRDRGHGYTF. The CDR3, as DNA: TGTGCCAGCAGCTTAGGGTTGAGGGACAGGGGGCACGGCTACACCTTC.

This clonotype was found many times. The V call is TRBV5-1, the J call TRBJ2-3; the match to TRBD2 covers 8 bases. J gave up 6 bases and V 2 bases, and 8 bases lay outside the gene matches. The CDR3 spans 15 residues. Germline V gene lookup returns CDR1 SGHRS and CDR2 YFSETQ. The DNA of the CDR3 is TGCGCCAGCAGCTTCGGGAGGGCCGTAAGGGATACGCAGTATTTT. Translating gives CASSFGRAVRDTQYF.

J is TRBJ2-3 and V is TRBV10-3, with D perhaps given as TRBD1 or TRBD2 (5 bases each). Germline assignment: CDR1 ENHRY and CDR2 SYGVKD. This CDR3 has 16 residues. V gave up 3 bases and J gave up 0 bases, with 13 bases separating them. This chain's CDR3 is CAISDYGAPSTDTQYF. DNA for the CDR3: TGTGCCATCAGTGACTACGGGGCACCAAGCACAGATACGCAGTATTTT.

V usage is TRBV6-5 and J usage is TRBJ2-5, with a weak D call TRBD1 (6 bases). The CDR3 covers 14 residues. V was trimmed by 3 bases and J by 6 bases, leaving 14 bases between them. In germline, CDR1 is MNHEY, CDR2 SVGAGI. The CDR3 protein is CASSYEGVVKTQYF. The CDR3 region has the DNA TGTGCCAGCAGTTATGAGGGGGTTGTGAAGACCCAGTACTTC.

This CDR3 is CASIFSGGTDTQYF. CDR3 DNA: TGTGCCAGCATCTTTAGCGGGGGCACAGATACGCAGTATTTT. The chain joins TRBV2 to TRBJ2-3, with 8 bases aligning to TRBD2. Germline CDR1 reads SNHLY; CDR2 reads FYNNEI. V lost 7 bases to trimming and J lost 1 base; unmatched junction nucleotides: 4. The CDR3 sequence is 14 residues long.

This clonotype occurred a few times. The chain uses TRBV15 and TRBJ1-1; unclear D gene. This CDR3 has 14 residues. V was trimmed by 0 bases and J by 4 bases, leaving 9 bases between them. Germline V gives CDR1 LNHNV, CDR2 YYDKDF (reference sequence). CDR3 sequence: CATSRDIASTEAFF. The CDR3, as DNA: TGTGCCACCAGCAGAGATATAGCAAGCACTGAAGCTTTCTTT. Filled out from reference TRBV15 and TRBJ1-1, the complete variable domain reads DAMVIQNPRYQVTQFGKPVTLSCSQTLNHNVMYWYQQKSSQAPKLLFHYYDKDFNNEADTPDNFQSRRPNTSFCFLDIRSPGLGDTAMYLCATSRDIASTEAFFGQGTRLTVV.

This clonotype was counted between two and nine times. This chain connects TRBV6-1 to TRBJ2-3, with no clear D. Germline values: CDR1 MNHNS, CDR2 SASEGT. V was pared by 1 base and J by 3 bases, with 8 bases between. The CDR3 is 14 amino acids. CDR3 bases: TGTGCCAGCAGTGAAGTCTTAGGAACAGATACGCAGTATTTT. Translated: CASSEVLGTDTQYF.

CDR3 loop: CSARRGAAPSTDTQYF. The CDR3 DNA is TGCAGCGCCAGGCGGGGAGCGGCACCTAGCACAGATACGCAGTATTTT. V gene TRBV29-1 combines with J gene TRBJ2-3; D is perhaps TRBD2 (6 bases). The CDR3 has 16 residues. V was cut by 7 bases and J by 0 bases, with 20 bases left in between. Germline lookup yields CDR1 SQVTM and CDR2 ANQGSEA.

CDR3 DNA sequence: TGCAGCGCCGGGACAGGGAACTATGGCTACACCTTC. The encoded protein is CSAGTGNYGYTF. The chain combines TRBV29-1 with TRBJ1-2; 9 bases match TRBD1. With V trimmed by 7 bases and J by 2 bases, 2 bases remained unmatched. There are 12 residues in the CDR3. The germline V gene encodes CDR1 SQVTM and CDR2 ANQGSEA.

The chain couples TRBV11-3 to TRBJ2-3, with a weak D call TRBD2 (6 bases). Trimming took 0 bases from V and 9 from J, leaving 7 bases between them. The CDR3 sequence is 12 residues long. Germline V CDR1 and CDR2: SGHNT, YENEEA. Written as DNA, the CDR3 is TGTGCCAGCAGCTTAGATCGGGGGACGCAGTATTTT. Amino acid sequence: CASSLDRGTQYF.

This clonotype appeared many times. The gene calls are TRBV5-6 and TRBJ1-1; D call uncertain. Trimming removed 3 bases from V and 1 base from J, with 25 bases in between. Germline CDR1 reads SGHDT; CDR2 reads YYEEEE. The CDR3 sequence is 19 residues long. CDR3 amino acids: CASSSLGPESYKWNTEAFF. In nucleotides, the CDR3 is TGTGCCAGCAGCTCGCTCGGTCCCGAATCTTATAAATGGAACACTGAAGCTTTCTTT.

J is TRBJ2-2 and V is TRBV5-5, with a tentative D call TRBD2 (5 bases). The CDR3 loop spans 17 amino acids. Trimming took off 0 bases at V and 7 bases at J, with 19 bases between the two ends. Germline CDR1 is SGHKS and CDR2 is YYEKEE (reference sequence). The chain's CDR3 is CASSLVSGRLFGGELFF. CDR3 sequence (DNA): TGTGCCAGCAGCTTGGTCAGCGGACGCCTTTTTGGCGGGGAGCTGTTTTTT.